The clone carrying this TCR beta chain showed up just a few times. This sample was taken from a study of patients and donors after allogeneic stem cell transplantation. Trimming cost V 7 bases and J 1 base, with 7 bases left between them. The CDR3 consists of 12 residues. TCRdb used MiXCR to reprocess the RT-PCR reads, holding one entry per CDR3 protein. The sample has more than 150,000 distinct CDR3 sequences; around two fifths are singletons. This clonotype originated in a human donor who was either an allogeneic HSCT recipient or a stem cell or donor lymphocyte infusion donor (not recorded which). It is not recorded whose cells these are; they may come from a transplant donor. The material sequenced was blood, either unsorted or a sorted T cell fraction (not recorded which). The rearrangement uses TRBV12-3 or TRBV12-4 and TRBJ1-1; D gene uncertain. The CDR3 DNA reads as TGTGCCAGCACCGCACAGAACACTGAAGCTTTCTTT. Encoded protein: CASTAQNTEAFF.